This T cell receptor (beta chain) was obtained from a study of OX40 agonist ivuxolimab in advanced cancers. Study as a whole: Ivuxolimab, which patients received intravenously every 2 weeks, was dosed at 0.01 to 10 mg/kg. A mean age of around 66 years, range roughly 20 to 85, was recorded, and approximately 79% were male. Earlier treatment with anti-PD-1, anti-PD-L1 or anti-CTLA-4 was permitted, and 30% to 40% had received some.

The method was immunoSEQ multiplex PCR; TCRdb's version includes in-frame clones alone and lacks a portion of them. The sample carries about 82,000 clones, around 78% recorded once. V lost 3 bases, J lost 1 base, and 13 bases lay in between. Germline lookup yields CDR1 SGDLS and CDR2 YYNGEE. The CDR3 length is 15 residues. The chain joins TRBV9 to TRBJ1-1; no definite D call. The TCR sequence derives from an adult with an advanced solid tumor such as melanoma, head and neck, liver or kidney cancer. The specimen was CD4+ or CD8+ T cells sorted from blood, collected in a trial of the OX40 agonist ivuxolimab. This chain's CDR3 is CASSAADTRNTEAFF. In nucleotides, the CDR3 is TGTGCCAGCAGCGCCGCCGACACCAGGAACACTGAAGCTTTCTTT.